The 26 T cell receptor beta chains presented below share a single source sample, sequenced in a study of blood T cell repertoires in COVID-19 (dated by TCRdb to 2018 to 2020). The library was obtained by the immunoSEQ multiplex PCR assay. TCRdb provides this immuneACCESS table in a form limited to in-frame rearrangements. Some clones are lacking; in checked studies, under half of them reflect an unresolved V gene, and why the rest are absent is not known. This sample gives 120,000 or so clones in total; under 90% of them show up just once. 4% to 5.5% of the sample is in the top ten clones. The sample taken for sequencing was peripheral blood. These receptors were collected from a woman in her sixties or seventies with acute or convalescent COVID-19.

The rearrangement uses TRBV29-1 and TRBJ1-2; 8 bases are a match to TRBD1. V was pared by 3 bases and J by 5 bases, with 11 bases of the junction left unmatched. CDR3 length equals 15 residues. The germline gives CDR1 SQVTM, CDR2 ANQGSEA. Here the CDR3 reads CSVDKVRQGAYGYTF. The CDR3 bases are TGCAGCGTTGATAAAGTCAGGCAGGGGGCATATGGCTACACCTTC.

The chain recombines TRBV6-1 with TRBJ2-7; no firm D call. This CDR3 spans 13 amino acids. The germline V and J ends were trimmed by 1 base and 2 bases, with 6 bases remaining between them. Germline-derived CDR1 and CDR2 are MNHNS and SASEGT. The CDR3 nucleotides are TGTGCCAGCAGTGAAGGAGTTACCTACGAGCAGTACGTC. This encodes CASSEGVTYEQYV.

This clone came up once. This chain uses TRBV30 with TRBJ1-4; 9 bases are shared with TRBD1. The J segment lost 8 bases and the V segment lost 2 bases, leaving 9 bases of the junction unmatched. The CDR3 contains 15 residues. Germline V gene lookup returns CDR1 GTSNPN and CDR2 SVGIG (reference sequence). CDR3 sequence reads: CAWSPGTGLGEKLFF. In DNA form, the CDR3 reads TGTGCCTGGAGTCCCGGGACAGGGCTGGGGGAAAAACTGTTTTTT.

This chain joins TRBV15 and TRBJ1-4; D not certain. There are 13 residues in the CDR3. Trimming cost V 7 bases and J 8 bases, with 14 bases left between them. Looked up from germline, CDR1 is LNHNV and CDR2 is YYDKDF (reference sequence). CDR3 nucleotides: TGTGCCACCAATCGGGGTATTAGGGAAAAACTGTTTTTT. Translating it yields CATNRGIREKLFF.

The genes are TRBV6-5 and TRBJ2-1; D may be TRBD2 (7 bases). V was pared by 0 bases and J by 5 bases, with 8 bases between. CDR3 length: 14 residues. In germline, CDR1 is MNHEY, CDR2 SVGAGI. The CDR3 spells CASSYSRGHNEQFF. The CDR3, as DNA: TGTGCCAGCAGTTACTCGCGGGGGCACAATGAGCAGTTCTTC.

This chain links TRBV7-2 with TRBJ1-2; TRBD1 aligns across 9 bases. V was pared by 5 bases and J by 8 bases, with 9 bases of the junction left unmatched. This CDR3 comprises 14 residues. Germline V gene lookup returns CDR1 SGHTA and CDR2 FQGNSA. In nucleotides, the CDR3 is TGTGCCAGCAGCCTGGCCTGGACAGGGGAAGGCTACACCTTC. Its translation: CASSLAWTGEGYTF. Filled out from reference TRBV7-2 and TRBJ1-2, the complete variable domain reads GAGVSQSPSNKVTEKGKDVELRCDPISGHTALYWYRQSLGQGLEFLIYFQGNSAPDKSGLPSDRFSAERTGGSVSTLTIQRTQQEDSAVYLCASSLAWTGEGYTFGSGTRLTVV.

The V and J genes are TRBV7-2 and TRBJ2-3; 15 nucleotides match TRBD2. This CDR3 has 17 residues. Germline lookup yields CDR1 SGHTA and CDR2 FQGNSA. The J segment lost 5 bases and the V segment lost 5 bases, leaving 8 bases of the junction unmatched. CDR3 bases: TGTGCCAGCAGCCAGTGGACTAGCGGGGGGGTGGGAGATACGCAGTATTTT. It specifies CASSQWTSGGVGDTQYF.

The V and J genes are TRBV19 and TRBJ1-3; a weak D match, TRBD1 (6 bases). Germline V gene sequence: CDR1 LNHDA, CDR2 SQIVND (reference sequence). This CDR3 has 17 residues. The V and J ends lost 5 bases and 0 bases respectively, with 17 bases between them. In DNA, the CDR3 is TGTGCCAGTAGTGTCAGCTCAACAGGGATCTCTGGAAACACCATATATTTT. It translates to CASSVSSTGISGNTIYF.

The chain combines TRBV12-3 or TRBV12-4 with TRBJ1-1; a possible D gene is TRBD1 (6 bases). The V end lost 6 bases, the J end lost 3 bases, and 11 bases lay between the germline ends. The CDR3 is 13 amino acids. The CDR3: CASRTNRDTEAFF. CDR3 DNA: TGTGCCAGCAGGACCAACAGGGACACTGAAGCTTTCTTT.

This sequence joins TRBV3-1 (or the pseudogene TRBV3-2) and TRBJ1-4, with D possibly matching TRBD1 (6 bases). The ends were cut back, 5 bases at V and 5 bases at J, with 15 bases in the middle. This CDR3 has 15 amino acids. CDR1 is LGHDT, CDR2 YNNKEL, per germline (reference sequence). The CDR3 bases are TGTGCCAGCAGCGCTAACAGGGAAGTAAATGAAAAACTGTTTTTT. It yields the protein CASSANREVNEKLFF.

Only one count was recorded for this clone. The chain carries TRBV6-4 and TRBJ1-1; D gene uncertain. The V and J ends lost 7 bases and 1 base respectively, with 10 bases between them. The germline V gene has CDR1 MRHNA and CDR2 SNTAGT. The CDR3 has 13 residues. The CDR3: CASKIEENTEAFF. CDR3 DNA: TGTGCCAGCAAAATCGAGGAGAACACTGAAGCTTTCTTT.

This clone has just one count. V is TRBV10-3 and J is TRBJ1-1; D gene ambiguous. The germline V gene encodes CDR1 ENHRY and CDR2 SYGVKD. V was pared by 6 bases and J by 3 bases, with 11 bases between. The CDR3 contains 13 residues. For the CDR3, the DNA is TGTGCCATCAGGGGCTCCGGGGACACTGAAGCTTTCTTT. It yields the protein CAIRGSGDTEAFF.

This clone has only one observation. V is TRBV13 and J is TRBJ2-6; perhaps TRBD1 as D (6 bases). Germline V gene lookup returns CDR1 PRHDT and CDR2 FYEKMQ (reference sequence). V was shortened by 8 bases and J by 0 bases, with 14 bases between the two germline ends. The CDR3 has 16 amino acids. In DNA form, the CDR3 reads TGTGCCAGCGGACAGTCTTTCCTCTCTGGGGCCAACGTCCTGACTTTC. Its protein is CASGQSFLSGANVLTF.

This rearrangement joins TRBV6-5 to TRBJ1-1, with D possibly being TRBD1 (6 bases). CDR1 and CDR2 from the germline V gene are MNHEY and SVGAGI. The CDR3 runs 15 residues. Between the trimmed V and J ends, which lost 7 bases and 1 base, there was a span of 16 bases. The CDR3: CASTISQGPNTEAFF. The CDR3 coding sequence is TGTGCCAGCACGATATCCCAGGGGCCGAACACTGAAGCTTTCTTT.

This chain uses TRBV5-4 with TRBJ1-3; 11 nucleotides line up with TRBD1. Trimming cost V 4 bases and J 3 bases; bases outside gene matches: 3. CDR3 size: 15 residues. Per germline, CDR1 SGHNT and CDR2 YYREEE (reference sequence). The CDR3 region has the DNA TGTGCCAGCAGCCCGGACAGGGGGCTTGGAAACACCATATATTTT. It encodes CASSPDRGLGNTIYF.

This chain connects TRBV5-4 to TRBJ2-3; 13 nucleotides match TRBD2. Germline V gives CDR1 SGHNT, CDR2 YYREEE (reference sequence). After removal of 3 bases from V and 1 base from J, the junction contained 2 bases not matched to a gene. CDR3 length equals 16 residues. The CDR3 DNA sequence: TGTGCCAGCAGCTCAGGACTAGCGGGGGGCACAGATACGCAGTATTTT. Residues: CASSSGLAGGTDTQYF.

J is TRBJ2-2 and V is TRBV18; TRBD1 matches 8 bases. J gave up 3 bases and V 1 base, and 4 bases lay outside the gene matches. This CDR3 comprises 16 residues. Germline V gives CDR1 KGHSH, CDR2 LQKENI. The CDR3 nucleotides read TGTGCCAGCTCACCACGCGGACAGGGCGACACCGGGGAGCTGTTTTTT. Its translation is CASSPRGQGDTGELFF.

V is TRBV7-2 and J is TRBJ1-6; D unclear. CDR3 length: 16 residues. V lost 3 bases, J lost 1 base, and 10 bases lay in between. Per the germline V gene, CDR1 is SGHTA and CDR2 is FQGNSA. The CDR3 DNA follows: TGTGCCAGCAGCTTGCACGCCGGGTCCTATAATTCACCCCTCCACTTT. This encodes CASSLHAGSYNSPLHF.

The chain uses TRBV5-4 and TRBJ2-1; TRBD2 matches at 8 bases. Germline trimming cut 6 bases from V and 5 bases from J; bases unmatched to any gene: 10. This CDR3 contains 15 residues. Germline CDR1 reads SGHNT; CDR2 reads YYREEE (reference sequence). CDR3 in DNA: TGTGCCAGCACCGCCGGGGGGGCATTCAACAATGAGCAGTTCTTC. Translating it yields CASTAGGAFNNEQFF.

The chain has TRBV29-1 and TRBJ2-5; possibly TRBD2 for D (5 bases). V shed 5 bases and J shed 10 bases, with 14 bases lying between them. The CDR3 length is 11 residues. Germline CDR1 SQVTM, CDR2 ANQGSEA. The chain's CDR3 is CSVWISEDQYF. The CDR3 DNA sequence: TGCAGCGTTTGGATTAGCGAGGACCAGTACTTC.

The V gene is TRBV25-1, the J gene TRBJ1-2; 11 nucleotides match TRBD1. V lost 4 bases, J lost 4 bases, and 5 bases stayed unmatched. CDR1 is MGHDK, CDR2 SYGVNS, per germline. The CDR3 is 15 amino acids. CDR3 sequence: CASSGTGTGGYGYTF. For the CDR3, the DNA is TGTGCCAGCAGTGGAACCGGGACAGGGGGCTATGGCTACACCTTC.

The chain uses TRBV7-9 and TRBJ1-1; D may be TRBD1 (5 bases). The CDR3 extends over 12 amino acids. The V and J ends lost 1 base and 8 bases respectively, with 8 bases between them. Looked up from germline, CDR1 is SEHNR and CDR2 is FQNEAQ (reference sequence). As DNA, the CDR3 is TGTGCCAGCAGCTTAGACGGACACGAAGCTTTCTTT. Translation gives CASSLDGHEAFF.

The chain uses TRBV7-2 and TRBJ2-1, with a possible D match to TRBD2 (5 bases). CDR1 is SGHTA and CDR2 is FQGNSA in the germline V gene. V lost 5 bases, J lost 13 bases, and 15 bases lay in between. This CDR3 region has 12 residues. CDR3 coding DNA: TGTGCCAGCAGCACCCTAGCCAGTTCTCAGTTCTTC. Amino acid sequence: CASSTLASSQFF.

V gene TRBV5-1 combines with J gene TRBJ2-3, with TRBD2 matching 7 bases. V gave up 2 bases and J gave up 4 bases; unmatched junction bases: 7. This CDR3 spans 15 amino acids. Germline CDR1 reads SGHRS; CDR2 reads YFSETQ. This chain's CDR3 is CASSFDRGDSDTQYF. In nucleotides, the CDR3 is TGCGCCAGCAGCTTCGACCGGGGGGACTCAGATACGCAGTATTTT.

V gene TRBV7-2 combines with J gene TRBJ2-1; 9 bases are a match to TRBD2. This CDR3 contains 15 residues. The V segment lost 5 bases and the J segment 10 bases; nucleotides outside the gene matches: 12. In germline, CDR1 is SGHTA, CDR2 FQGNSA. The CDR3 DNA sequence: TGTGCCAGCAGCCCTGGTGGAGCGGGGGGCCGAGAGCAGTTCTTC. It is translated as CASSPGGAGGREQFF.

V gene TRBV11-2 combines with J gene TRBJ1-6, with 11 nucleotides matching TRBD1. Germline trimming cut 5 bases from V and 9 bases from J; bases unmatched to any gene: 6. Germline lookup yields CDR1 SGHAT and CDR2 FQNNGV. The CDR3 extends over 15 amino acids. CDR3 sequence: CASSRTGQGGSPLHF. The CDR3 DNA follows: TGTGCCAGCAGCCGAACGGGACAGGGGGGTTCACCCCTCCACTTT.